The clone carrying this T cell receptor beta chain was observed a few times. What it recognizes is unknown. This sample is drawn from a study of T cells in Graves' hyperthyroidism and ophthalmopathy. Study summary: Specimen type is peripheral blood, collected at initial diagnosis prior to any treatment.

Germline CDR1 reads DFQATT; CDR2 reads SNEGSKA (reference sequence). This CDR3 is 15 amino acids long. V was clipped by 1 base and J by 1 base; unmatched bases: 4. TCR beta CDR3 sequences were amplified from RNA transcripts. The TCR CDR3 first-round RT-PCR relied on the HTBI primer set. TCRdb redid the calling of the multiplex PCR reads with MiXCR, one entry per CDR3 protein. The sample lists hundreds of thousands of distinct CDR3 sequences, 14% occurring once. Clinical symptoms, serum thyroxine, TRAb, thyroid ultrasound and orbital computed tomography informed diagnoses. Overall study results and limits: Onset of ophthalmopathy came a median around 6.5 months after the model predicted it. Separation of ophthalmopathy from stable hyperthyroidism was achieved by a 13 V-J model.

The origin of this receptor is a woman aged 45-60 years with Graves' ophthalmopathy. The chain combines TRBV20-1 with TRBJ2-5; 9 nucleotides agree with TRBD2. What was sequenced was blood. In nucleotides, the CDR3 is TGCAGTGCTAGAGGACTAGCGGAGTCCCAAGAGACCCAGTACTTC. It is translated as CSARGLAESQETQYF.